This T cell receptor beta chain was observed in a study of T cell responses to AZD1222 COVID-19 vaccine (dated by TCRdb to 2020 to 2022). Broadly, across the study: AZD1222 recipients given second doses at about 4 weeks or at about 12 weeks were pooled, since spike-specific TCR depth and breadth were not found to differ between the two schedules. A total of approximately 250 trial participants underwent TCR sequencing, of whom around 210 had received two doses of AZD1222 and some 26 had received two doses of the MenACWY control vaccine. Trial participants were enrolled by age into subgroups of 18-55, 56-69 and 70-plus years, and 148, 28 and 57 TCR-sequenced participants, respectively, were included in these subgroups.

The CDR3 regions of human TCRbeta chains were analyzed by immunosequencing. On the study's bioinformatics: TCRs in the repertoires were compared against a reference library of SARS-CoV-2-specific TCRs that had been generated with the MIRA antigen-specificity platform. Breadth was defined as the fraction of unique TCRs that were SARS-CoV-2-associated, and depth was defined as the fraction of total T cells that were SARS-CoV-2-associated. Using the MIRA data, every spike-specific TCR was mapped to the spike region that the TCR reacted to and assigned to either a CD4 or a CD8 class. Log10-transformed breadth and depth values were compared by one-way ANOVA with Sidak's multiple comparisons tests. Here the immuneACCESS table is served through TCRdb, limited to in-frame sequences with V and J called. Missing clones are a known gap in these copies; in checked studies unresolved V genes cover under half, and the rest lacks a known reason. The DNA gave D and trimming, while V, J and clone size come from that table. The sample table holds about 110,000 clones, of which around 89% were seen once. Of the sample, about 1.6% is held by the ten largest clones.

Results the study describes overall, beyond this receptor: Most participants were white British and females outnumbered males, and the authors suggested that clonal diversity may have been underestimated. Reportedly, close to half of the unique spike-specific TCRs recognized epitopes lying outside the regions that are mutated in the B.1.351 and B.1.1.7 variants. After two AZD1222 doses, both the breadth and the depth of spike-specific TCRs were significantly higher than at day 0 and than in MenACWY recipients. In the small 56-69-year group, the increase in depth fell short of significance, most likely because of low power. Only five to seven AZD1222 recipients were SARS-CoV-2 seropositive at baseline, limiting conclusions about previously exposed vaccinees. Because no samples from the day 14 peak response were available, repertoires could be characterized only after the peak T cell response. Vaccine-associated CD4 TCRs spanned the whole spike protein, with dominant responses in regions 160-218 and 743-854.

V loses 5 bases of germline sequence and J loses 0 bases, and the interval between the two ends is 20 bases. CDR1 and CDR2 (MNHNY, SVGAGI) derive from the germline V gene (reference sequence). The CDR3 covers 18 residues, taking in both the cysteine and the phenylalanine. The retained sequence is limited to the CDR3, 54 bases, with the frame set at the first base. This clone appeared once. Its antigen is still unknown. Per-base quality was not reported, and no clone a single base away is much larger than it. This specimen's time point label, interpreted: baseline before first vaccination. The vaccinee samples were drawn from two UK trials, COV001 and COV002, one of which was a single-blind randomized controlled phase 2/3 trial testing AZD1222 (ChAdOx1 nCoV-19) in healthy adults. For TCRbeta chain sequencing, PBMC samples from trial participants were taken at day 0 and at day 28 after the second dose.

The sequence is built from TRBV6-6 and TRBJ2-1; TRBD1 is a possible D gene, resting on 6 matching bases. The TCR was taken from an adult in good health. Sample: peripheral blood, taken on day 0 of AZD1222 vaccination. The nucleotide sequence reads TGTGCCAGCAGTCCACTCTCGTGGGCAGGGGACTCCTACAATGAGCAGTTCTTC. Its translation is CASSPLSWAGDSYNEQFF.